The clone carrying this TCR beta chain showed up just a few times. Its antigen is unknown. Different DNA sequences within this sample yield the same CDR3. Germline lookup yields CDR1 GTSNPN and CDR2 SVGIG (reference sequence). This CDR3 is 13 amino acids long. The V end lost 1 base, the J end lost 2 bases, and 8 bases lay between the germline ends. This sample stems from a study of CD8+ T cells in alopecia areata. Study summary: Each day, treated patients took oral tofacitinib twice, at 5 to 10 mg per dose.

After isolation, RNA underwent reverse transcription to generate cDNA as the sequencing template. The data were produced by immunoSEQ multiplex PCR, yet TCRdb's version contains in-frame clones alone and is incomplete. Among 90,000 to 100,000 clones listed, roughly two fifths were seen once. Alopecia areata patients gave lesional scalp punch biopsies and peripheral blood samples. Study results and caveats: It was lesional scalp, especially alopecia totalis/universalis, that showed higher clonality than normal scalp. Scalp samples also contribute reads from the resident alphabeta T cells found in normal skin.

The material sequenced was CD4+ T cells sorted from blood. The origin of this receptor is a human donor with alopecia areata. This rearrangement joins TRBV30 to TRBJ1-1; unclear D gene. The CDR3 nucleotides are TGTGCCTGGAGTGATGTGGGAAACACTGAAGCTTTCTTT. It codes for CAWSDVGNTEAFF.